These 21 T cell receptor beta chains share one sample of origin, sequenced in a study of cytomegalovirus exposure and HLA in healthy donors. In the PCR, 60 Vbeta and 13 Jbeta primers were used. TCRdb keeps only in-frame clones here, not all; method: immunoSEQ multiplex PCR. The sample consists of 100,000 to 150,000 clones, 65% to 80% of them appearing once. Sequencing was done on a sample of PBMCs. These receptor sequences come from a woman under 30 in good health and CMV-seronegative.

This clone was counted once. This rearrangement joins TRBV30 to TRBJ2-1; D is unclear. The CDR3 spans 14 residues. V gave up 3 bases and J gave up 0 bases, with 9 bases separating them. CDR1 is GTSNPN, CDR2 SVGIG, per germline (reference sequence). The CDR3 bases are TGTGCCTGGAGCCCTCTTAGCTCCTACAATGAGCAGTTCTTC. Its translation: CAWSPLSSYNEQFF.

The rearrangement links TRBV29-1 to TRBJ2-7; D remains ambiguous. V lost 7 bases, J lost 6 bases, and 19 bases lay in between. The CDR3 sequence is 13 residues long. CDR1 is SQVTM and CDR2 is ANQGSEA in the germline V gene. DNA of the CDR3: TGCAGCGGATATGCAGATGGGTCAGGCGAGCAGTACTTC. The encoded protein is CSGYADGSGEQYF.

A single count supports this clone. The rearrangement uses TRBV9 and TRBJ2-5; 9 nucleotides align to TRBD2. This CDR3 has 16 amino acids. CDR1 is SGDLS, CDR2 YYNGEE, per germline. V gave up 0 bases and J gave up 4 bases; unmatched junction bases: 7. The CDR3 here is CASSVGSGSGGETQYF. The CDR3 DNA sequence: TGTGCCAGCAGCGTAGGTAGCGGGAGTGGTGGAGAGACCCAGTACTTC.

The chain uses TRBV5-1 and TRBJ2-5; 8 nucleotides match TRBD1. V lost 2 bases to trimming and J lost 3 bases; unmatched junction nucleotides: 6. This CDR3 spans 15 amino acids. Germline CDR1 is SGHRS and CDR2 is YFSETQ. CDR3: CASSLSGQGEETQYF. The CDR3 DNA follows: TGCGCCAGCAGCTTATCAGGACAGGGAGAAGAGACCCAGTACTTC.

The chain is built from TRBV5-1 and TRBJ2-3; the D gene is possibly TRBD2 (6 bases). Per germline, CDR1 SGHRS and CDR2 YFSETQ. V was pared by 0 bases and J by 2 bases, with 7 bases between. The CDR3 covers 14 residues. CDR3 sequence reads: CASSLVADTDTQYF. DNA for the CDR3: TGCGCCAGCAGCTTGGTAGCGGACACAGATACGCAGTATTTT.

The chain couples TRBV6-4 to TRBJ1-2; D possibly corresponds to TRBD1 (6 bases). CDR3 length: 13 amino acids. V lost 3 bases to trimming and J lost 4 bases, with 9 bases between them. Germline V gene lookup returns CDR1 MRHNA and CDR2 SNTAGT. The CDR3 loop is CASSEQGTYGYTF. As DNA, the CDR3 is TGTGCCAGCAGTGAACAGGGAACCTATGGCTACACCTTC.

The CDR3 DNA follows: TGTGCCTGGAGTGTCCCGAGACAGGGGGCAAGAACCTACGAGCAGTACTTC. It codes for CAWSVPRQGARTYEQYF. V gene TRBV30 combines with J gene TRBJ2-7, with 10 positions matching TRBD1. CDR3 length: 17 residues. The V gene's germline CDR1 is GTSNPN and CDR2 SVGIG (reference sequence). J was trimmed by 2 bases and V by 0 bases; bases with no gene match: 10. Full variable domain (remainder filled in from reference TRBV30 and TRBJ2-7): SQTIHQWPATLVQPVGSPLSLECTVEGTSNPNLYWYRQAAGRGLQLLFYSVGIGQISSEVPQNLSASRPQDRQFILSSKKLLLSDSGFYLCAWSVPRQGARTYEQYFGPGTRLTVT.

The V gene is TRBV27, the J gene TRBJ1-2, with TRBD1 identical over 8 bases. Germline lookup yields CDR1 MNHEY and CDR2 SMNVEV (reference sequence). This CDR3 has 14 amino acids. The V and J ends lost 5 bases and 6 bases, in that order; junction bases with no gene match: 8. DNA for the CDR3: TGTGCCAGCAGTCCGGGACAGGAATCCCATGGCTACACCTTC. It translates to CASSPGQESHGYTF.

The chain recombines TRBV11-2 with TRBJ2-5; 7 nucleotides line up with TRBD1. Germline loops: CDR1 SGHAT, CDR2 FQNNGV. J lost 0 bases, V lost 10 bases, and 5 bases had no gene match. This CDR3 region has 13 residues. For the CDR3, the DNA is TGTGCCACCAAAACAGGGGACCAAGAGACCCAGTACTTC. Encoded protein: CATKTGDQETQYF. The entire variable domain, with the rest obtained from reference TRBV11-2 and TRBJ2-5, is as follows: EAGVAQSPRYKIIEKRQSVAFWCNPISGHATLYWYQQILGQGPKLLIQFQNNGVVDDSQLPKDRFSAERLKGVDSTLKIQPAKLEDSAVYLCATKTGDQETQYFGPGTRLLVL.

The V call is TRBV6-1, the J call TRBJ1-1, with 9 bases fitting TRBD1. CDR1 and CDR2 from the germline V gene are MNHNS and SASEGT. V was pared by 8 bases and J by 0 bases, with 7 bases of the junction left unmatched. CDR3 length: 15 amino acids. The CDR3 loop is CASDTGTGLNTEAFF. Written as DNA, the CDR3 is TGTGCCAGCGACACCGGGACAGGGTTGAACACTGAAGCTTTCTTT.

The CDR3, as DNA: TGTGCCAGCAGCTTGGGTGGCGGGAGCTCCTACGAGCAGTACTTC. Protein product: CASSLGGGSSYEQYF. This chain connects TRBV5-4 to TRBJ2-5; 7 bases line up with TRBD2. The J call may be wrong; the DNA end is better matched by TRBJ2-7. CDR1 is SGHNT and CDR2 is YYREEE in the germline V gene (reference sequence). The CDR3 has 15 residues.

The CDR3 protein is CASSRDRVNQPQHF. The CDR3 DNA sequence: TGTGCCAGCAGCCGGGACAGGGTAAATCAGCCCCAGCATTTT. This chain joins TRBV6-5 and TRBJ1-5; TRBD1 matches 9 bases. The CDR3 totals 14 residues. V shed 6 bases, J shed 4 bases, and the junction held 4 bases outside the gene matches. The V gene's germline CDR1 is MNHEY and CDR2 SVGAGI.

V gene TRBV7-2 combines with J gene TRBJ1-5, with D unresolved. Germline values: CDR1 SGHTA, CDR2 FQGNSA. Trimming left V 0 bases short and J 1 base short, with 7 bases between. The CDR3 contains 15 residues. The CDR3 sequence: CASSLARQSNQPQHF. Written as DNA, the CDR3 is TGTGCCAGCAGCTTAGCGCGGCAGAGCAATCAGCCCCAGCATTTT.

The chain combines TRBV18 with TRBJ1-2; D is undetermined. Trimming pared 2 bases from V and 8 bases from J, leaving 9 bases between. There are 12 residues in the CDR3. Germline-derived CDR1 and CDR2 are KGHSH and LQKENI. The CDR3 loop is CASSPTEVGYTF. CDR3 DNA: TGTGCCAGCTCACCAACTGAGGTCGGCTACACCTTC.

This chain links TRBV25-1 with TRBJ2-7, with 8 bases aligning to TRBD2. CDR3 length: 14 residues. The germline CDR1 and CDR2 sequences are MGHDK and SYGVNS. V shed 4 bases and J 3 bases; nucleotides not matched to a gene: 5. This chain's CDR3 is CASSGAGGRYEQYF. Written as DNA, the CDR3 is TGTGCCAGCAGTGGGGCGGGGGGTCGCTACGAGCAGTACTTC.

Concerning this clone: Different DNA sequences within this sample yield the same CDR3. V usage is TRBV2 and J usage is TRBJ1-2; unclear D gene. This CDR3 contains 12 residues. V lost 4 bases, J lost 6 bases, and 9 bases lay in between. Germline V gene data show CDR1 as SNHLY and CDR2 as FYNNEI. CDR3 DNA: TGTGCCAGCAGTGTTGGAGGCGATGGCTACACCTTC. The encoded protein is CASSVGGDGYTF.

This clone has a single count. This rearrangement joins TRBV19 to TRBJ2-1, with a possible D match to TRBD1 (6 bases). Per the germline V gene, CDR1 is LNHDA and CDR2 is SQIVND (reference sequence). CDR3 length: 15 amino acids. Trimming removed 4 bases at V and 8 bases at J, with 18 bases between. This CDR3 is CASSTVAGAPDEQFF. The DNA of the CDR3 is TGTGCCAGTAGTACTGTGGCAGGGGCTCCGGATGAGCAGTTCTTC.

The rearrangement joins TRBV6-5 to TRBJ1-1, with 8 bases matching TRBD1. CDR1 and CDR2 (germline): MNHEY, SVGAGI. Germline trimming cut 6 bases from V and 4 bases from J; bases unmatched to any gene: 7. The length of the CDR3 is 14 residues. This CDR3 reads CASSSQGEGTEAFF. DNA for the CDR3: TGTGCCAGCAGCTCACAGGGGGAGGGCACTGAAGCTTTCTTT.

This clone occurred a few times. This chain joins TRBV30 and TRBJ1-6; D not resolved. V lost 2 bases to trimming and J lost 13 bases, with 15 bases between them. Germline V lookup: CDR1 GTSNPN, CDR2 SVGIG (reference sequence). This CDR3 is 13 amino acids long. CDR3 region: CAWSSVGVGPLHF. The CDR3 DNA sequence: TGTGCCTGGAGTAGTGTAGGAGTGGGTCCCCTCCACTTT. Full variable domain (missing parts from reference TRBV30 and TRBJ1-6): SQTIHQWPATLVQPVGSPLSLECTVEGTSNPNLYWYRQAAGRGLQLLFYSVGIGQISSEVPQNLSASRPQDRQFILSSKKLLLSDSGFYLCAWSSVGVGPLHFGNGTRLTVT.

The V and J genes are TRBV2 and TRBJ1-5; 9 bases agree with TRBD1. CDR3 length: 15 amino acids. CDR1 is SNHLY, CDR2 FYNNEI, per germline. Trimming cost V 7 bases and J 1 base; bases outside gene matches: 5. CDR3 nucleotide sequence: TGTGCCAGCACCCGGGACAGGGCAAGCAATCAGCCCCAGCATTTT. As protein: CASTRDRASNQPQHF.

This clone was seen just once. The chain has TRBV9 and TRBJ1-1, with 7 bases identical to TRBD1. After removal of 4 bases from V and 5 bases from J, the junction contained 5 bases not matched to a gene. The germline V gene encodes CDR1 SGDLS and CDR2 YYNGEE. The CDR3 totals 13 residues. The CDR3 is CASSTDRDTEAFF. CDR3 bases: TGTGCCAGCAGCACTGACAGGGATACTGAAGCTTTCTTT.